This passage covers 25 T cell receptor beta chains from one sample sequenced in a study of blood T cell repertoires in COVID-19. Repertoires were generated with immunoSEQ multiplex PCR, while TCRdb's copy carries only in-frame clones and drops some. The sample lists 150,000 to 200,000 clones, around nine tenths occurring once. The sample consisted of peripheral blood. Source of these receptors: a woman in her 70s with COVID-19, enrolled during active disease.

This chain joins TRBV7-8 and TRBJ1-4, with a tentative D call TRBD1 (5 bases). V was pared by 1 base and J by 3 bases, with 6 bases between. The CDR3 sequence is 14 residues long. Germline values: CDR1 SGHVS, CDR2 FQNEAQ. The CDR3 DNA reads TGTGCCAGCAGCTTAGGACAGTCTAATGAAAAACTGTTTTTT. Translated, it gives CASSLGQSNEKLFF.

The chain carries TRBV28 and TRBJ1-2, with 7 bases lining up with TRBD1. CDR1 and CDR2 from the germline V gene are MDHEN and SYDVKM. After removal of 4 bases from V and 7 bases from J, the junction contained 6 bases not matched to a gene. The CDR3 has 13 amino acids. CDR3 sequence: CASSSRDRSGYTF. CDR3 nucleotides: TGTGCCAGCAGTTCCCGGGACAGAAGTGGCTACACCTTC.

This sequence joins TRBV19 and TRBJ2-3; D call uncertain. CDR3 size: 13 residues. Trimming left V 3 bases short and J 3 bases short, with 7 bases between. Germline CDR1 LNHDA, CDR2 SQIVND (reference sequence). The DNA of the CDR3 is TGTGCCAGTAGTATTCTAAGAACAGATACGCAGTATTTT. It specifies CASSILRTDTQYF.

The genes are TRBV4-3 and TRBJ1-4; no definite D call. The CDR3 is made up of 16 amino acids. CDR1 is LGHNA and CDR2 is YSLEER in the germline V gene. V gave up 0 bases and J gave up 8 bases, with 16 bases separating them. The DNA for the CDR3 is TGCGCCAGCAGCCAAGACAGCGGGCGGGTCAACGAAAAACTGTTTTTT. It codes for CASSQDSGRVNEKLFF.

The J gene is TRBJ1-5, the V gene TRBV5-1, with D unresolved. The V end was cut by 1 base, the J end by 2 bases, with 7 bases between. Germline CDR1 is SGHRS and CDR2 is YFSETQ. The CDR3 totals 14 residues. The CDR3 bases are TGCGCCAGCAGCTTGTTCCCGGGCAATCAGCCCCAGCATTTT. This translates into CASSLFPGNQPQHF.

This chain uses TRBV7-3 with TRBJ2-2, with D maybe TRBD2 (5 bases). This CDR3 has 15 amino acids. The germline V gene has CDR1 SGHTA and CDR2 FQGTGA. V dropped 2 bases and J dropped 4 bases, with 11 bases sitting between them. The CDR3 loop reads CASSLDVAGTGELFF. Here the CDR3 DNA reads TGTGCCAGCAGCTTAGATGTTGCGGGCACCGGGGAGCTGTTTTTT. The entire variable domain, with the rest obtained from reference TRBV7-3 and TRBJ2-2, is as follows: GAGVSQTPSNKVTEKGKYVELRCDPISGHTALYWYRQSLGQGPEFLIYFQGTGAADDSGLPNDRFFAVRPEGSVSTLKIQRTERGDSAVYLCASSLDVAGTGELFFGEGSRLTVL.

Here the CDR3 DNA reads TGTGCCAGCAGCTTGGAGTTAGCGAACTATGGCTACACCTTC. This encodes CASSLELANYGYTF. The chain uses TRBV5-5 and TRBJ1-2; D unclear. CDR1 is SGHKS and CDR2 is YYEKEE in the germline V gene (reference sequence). The ends were cut back, 0 bases at V and 2 bases at J, with 8 bases in the middle. The CDR3 consists of 14 residues. Full variable domain (rest looked up from reference TRBV5-5 and TRBJ1-2): DAGVTQSPTHLIKTRGQQVTLRCSPISGHKSVSWYQQVLGQGPQFIFQYYEKEERGRGNFPDRFSARQFPNYSSELNVNALLLGDSALYLCASSLELANYGYTFGSGTRLTVV.

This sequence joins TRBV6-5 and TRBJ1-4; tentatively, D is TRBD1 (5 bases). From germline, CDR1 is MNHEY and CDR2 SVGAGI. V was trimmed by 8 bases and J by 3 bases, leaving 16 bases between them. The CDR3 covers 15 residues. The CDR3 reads CASSRGKLANEKLFF. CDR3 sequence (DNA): TGTGCCAGCTCACGGGGGAAATTAGCTAATGAAAAACTGTTTTTT.

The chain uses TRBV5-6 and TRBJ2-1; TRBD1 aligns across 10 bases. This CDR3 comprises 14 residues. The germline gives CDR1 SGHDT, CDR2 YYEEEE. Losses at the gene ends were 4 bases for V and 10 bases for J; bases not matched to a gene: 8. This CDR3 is CASSLGTGAEEQFF. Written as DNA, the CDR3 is TGTGCCAGCAGCCTAGGGACAGGGGCTGAAGAGCAGTTCTTC.

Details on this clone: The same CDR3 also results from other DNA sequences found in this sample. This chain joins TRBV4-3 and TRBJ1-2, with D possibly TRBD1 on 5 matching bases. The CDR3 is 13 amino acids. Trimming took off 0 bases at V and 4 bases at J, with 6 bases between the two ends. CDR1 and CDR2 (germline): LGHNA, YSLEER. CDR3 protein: CASSQDTGYGYTF. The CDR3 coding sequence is TGCGCCAGCAGCCAAGATACAGGCTATGGCTACACCTTC.

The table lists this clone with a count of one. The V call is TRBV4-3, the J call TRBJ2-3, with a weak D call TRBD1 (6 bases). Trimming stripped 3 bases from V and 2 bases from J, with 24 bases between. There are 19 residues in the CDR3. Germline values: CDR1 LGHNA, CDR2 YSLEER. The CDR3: CASSHSTGTTGPITDTQYF. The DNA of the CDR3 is TGCGCCAGCAGCCACTCCACGGGGACAACTGGACCGATCACAGATACGCAGTATTTT.

CDR3 region: CASSPRDRRSYEQYF. DNA for the CDR3: TGCGCCAGCAGCCCCCGGGACAGACGCTCCTACGAGCAGTACTTC. The V and J genes are TRBV5-1 and TRBJ2-7, with 7 bases fitting TRBD1. Losses at the gene ends were 4 bases for V and 0 bases for J; bases not matched to a gene: 7. Germline loops: CDR1 SGHRS, CDR2 YFSETQ. This CDR3 is built from 15 residues.

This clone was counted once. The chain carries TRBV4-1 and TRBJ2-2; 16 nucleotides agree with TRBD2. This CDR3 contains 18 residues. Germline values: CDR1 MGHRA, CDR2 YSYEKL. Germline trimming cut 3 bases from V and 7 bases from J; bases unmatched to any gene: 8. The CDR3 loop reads CASSQGLAGGPIVGELFF. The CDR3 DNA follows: TGCGCCAGCAGCCAGGGACTAGCGGGAGGGCCAATCGTCGGGGAGCTGTTTTTT.

The CDR3 DNA reads TGTGCCAGCAGCTTACCCACGGTCCACTACGAGCAGTACTTC. Protein sequence: CASSLPTVHYEQYF. The rearrangement joins TRBV7-9 to TRBJ2-7; no firm D call. V lost 2 bases and J lost 3, with 11 bases in between. Germline lookup yields CDR1 SEHNR and CDR2 FQNEAQ (reference sequence). The CDR3 spans 14 residues.

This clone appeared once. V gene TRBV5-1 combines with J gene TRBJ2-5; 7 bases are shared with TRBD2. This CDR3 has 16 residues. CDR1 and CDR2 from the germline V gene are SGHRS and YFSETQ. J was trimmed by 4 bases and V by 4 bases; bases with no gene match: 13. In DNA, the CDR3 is TGCGCCAGCAGCCCCGCGGGGGATCGAGTTCGAGAGACCCAGTACTTC. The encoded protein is CASSPAGDRVRETQYF.

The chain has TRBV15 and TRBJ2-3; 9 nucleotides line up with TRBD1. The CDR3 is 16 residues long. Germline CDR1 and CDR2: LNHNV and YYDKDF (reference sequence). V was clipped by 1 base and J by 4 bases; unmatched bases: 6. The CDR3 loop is CATSRAPGQGADTQYF. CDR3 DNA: TGTGCCACCAGCAGAGCCCCGGGACAGGGCGCAGATACGCAGTATTTT. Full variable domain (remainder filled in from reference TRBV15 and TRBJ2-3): DAMVIQNPRYQVTQFGKPVTLSCSQTLNHNVMYWYQQKSSQAPKLLFHYYDKDFNNEADTPDNFQSRRPNTSFCFLDIRSPGLGDTAMYLCATSRAPGQGADTQYFGPGTRLTVL.

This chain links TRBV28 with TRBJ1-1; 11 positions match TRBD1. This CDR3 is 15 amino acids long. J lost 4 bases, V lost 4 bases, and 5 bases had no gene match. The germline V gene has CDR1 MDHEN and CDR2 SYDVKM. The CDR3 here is CASSSRTGGPTEAFF. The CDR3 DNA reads TGTGCCAGCAGTTCCCGGACAGGGGGCCCCACTGAAGCTTTCTTT.

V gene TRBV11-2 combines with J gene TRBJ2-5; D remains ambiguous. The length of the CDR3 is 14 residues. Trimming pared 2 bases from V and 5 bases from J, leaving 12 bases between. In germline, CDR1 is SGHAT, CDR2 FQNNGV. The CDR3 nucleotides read TGTGCCAGCAGCTTATTGGCGGTAGGCGAGACCCAGTACTTC. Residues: CASSLLAVGETQYF.

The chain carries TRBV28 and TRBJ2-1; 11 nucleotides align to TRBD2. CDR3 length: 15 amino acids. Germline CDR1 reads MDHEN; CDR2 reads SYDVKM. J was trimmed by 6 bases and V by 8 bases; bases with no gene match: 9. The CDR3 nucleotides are TGTGCCAGCCTTATAGCGGGAGGGACAGGCAATGAGCAGTTCTTC. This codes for CASLIAGGTGNEQFF. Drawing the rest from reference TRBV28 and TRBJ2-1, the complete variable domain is DVKVTQSSRYLVKRTGEKVFLECVQDMDHENMFWYRQDPGLGLRLIYFSYDVKMKEKGDIPEGYSVSREKKERFSLILESASTNQTSMYLCASLIAGGTGNEQFFGPGTRLTVL.

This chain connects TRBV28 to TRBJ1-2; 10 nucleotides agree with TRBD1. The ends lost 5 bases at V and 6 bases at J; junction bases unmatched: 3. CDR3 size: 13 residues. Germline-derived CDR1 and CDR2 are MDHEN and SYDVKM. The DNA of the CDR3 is TGTGCCAGCAGTCCCGGGACAGGGGATGGCTACACCTTC. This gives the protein CASSPGTGDGYTF.

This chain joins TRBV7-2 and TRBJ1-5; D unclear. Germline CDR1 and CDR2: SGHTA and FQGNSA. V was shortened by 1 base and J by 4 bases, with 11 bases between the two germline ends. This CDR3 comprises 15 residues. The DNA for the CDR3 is TGTGCCAGCAGCTTAGTTCCGAGCCATAATCAGCCCCAGCATTTT. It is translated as CASSLVPSHNQPQHF.

The CDR3 bases are TGTGCCAGCAGTTACCCGGGGGGGTCTAGCACAGATACGCAGTATTTT. It is translated as CASSYPGGSSTDTQYF. V gene TRBV6-2 or TRBV6-3 combines with J gene TRBJ2-3; 8 bases line up with TRBD2. Per germline, CDR1 MNHEY and CDR2 SVGEGT. The CDR3 covers 16 residues. J gave up 0 bases and V 2 bases, and 4 bases lay outside the gene matches.

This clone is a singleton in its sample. Written as DNA, the CDR3 is TGTGCCAGCAGCCAAGTACGGGACACCACTTTCTCTGGAAACACCATATATTTT. Translated, it gives CASSQVRDTTFSGNTIYF. The V gene is TRBV14, the J gene TRBJ1-3, with D tentatively TRBD1 (6 bases). This CDR3 has 18 amino acids. V lost 1 base to trimming and J lost 0 bases, with 16 bases between them. Germline values: CDR1 SGHDN, CDR2 FVKESK.

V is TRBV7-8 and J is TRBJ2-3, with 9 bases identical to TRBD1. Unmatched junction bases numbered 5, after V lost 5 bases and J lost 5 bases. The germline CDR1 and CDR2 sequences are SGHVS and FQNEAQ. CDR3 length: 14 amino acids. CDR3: CASSDGTGLDTQYF. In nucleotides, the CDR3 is TGTGCCAGCAGCGATGGGACAGGGTTAGATACGCAGTATTTT.

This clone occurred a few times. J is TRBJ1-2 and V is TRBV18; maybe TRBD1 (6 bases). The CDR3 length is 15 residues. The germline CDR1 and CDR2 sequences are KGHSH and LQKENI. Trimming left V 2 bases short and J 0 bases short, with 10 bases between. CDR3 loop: CASSPTDSPNYGYTF. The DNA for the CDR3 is TGTGCCAGCTCACCAACGGACAGCCCTAACTATGGCTACACCTTC.